This TCR beta chain appears in the sequencing data of a study of post-analysis software for immune sequencing data. Study-level results: Compared with controls, patients showed significantly lower normalized Chao1 diversity. In patients, five TRBV segments were more frequent than in controls, with TRBV5-6, TRBV5-1 and TRBV20-1 among them.

The library was made from cDNA and included unique molecular identifiers. Roughly 500,000 cDNA molecules were obtained per 1 to 10 million input T cells. Each CDR3 protein gets one entry after TCRdb re-called the PCR reads with MiXCR. The data hold about 500,000 distinct CDR3 sequences, with around 40% observed a single time. In regard to this clonotype: Its matching antigen is unknown.

V shed 3 bases and J 1 base; nucleotides not matched to a gene: 4. There are 16 residues in the CDR3. Germline values: CDR1 MNHNS, CDR2 SASEGT. The J gene is TRBJ2-1, the V gene TRBV6-1, with 9 bases aligning to TRBD1. The receptor comes from a girl between 10 and 17 years old with multiple sclerosis. The material sequenced was blood. The DNA of the CDR3 is TGTGCCAGCAGTGACCGGGACAGGGCTTCCTACAATGAGCAGTTCTTC. This encodes CASSDRDRASYNEQFF.